Listed below are T cell receptor beta chains from one sample, sequenced in a study of cytomegalovirus exposure and HLA in healthy donors. Clones were sequenced by immunoSEQ multiplex PCR, and TCRdb holds only the in-frame ones, with some missing. The table has about 130,000 clones, approximately 90% seen once; the top ten hold 6.2%. The sample comprised PBMCs. These receptors originate from a woman aged 25-40 years in good health and CMV-seropositive. The CDR3 runs from the conserved cysteine through the conserved F or W. A D gene is named only where the DNA matches it firmly.

cdr3_nt cdr3_aa v_call d_call j_call
TGTGCCACCAGCAGAGAGGGACTAGCGGCCCTCAGGGCAGATACGCAGTATTTT CATSREGLAALRADTQYF TRBV15 TRBD2 TRBJ2-3
TGTGCCAGTACGGACAGGGACACCGGGGAGCTGTTTTTT CASTDRDTGELFF TRBV19 TRBD1 TRBJ2-2
TGTGCCAGCAGTTACTCGCAGGGGGCTGCAGATACGCAGTATTTT CASSYSQGAADTQYF TRBV6-6 TRBD1 TRBJ2-3
TGTGCCAGCCGGCTCCGACTAGCTTCTTACGAGCAGTACTTC CASRLRLASYEQYF TRBV2 TRBD2 TRBJ2-7
TGTGCCAGCAGTCCGCGGGGACAGGTCACTGAAGCTTTCTTT CASSPRGQVTEAFF TRBV6-5 TRBD1 TRBJ1-1
TGTGCCAGCAGCGCGGGACAGGGAGGGGGCTACACCTTC CASSAGQGGGYTF TRBV11-2 TRBD1 TRBJ1-2
TGTGCCAGTTCAAGGGAGGGAAGGGGGTCCTACGAGCAGTACTTC CASSREGRGSYEQYF TRBV18 NA TRBJ2-7
TGTGCCAGTAGTTCTTACAGGGGAAGCAATCAGCCCCAGCATTTT CASSSYRGSNQPQHF TRBV19 TRBD1 TRBJ1-5
TGTGCCAGCAAAAGGGAGACTGAAGCTTTCTTT CASKRETEAFF TRBV2 NA TRBJ1-1
TGTGCCAGCAGATACCGGGACAGGGCTGGGGCCAACGTCCTGACTTTC CASRYRDRAGANVLTF TRBV28 TRBD1 TRBJ2-6
TGTGCCAGCAGTCCGACTAGCGGGAGGAGGTATGAGCAGTTCTTC CASSPTSGRRYEQFF TRBV27 TRBD2 TRBJ2-1
TGCGCCAGCAGCCAAGGACGGGCCAGGGGGCCCACTGAAGCTTTCTTT CASSQGRARGPTEAFF TRBV4-1 TRBD1 TRBJ1-1
TGTGCCAGCAGCTCCGCCCCTAGCGATCGGTATACCTACGAGCAGTACTTC CASSSAPSDRYTYEQYF TRBV5-4 NA TRBJ2-7
TGCGCCAGCAGCACCGGACTAGCTGAGAATACAGATACGCAGTATTTT CASSTGLAENTDTQYF TRBV5-1 TRBD2 TRBJ2-3